The 21 T cell receptor beta chains reported below all come from one sample, sequenced in a study of T cell responses to AZD1222 COVID-19 vaccine. The method was immunoSEQ multiplex PCR; TCRdb's version includes in-frame clones alone and lacks a portion of them. The sample includes 130,000 or so clones, 93% seen only once; the top ten take around 5.4%. This specimen was peripheral blood, taken on day 0 of AZD1222 vaccination. These receptor sequences come from an adult in good health.

The rearrangement links TRBV18 to TRBJ1-3; D call uncertain. V lost 5 bases to trimming and J lost 4 bases, with 18 bases between them. Germline-derived CDR1 and CDR2 are KGHSH and LQKENI. The CDR3 contains 16 residues. The CDR3 loop is CASSIGRPAVGNTIYF. CDR3 bases: TGTGCCAGCTCAATTGGTAGACCCGCCGTAGGAAACACCATATATTTT.

The rearrangement joins TRBV18 to TRBJ1-1; 9 nucleotides line up with TRBD1. Germline CDR1 KGHSH, CDR2 LQKENI. The CDR3 loop spans 15 amino acids. Losses at the gene ends were 2 bases for V and 0 bases for J; bases not matched to a gene: 1. The CDR3 protein is CASSPTGGLNTEAFF. CDR3 sequence (DNA): TGTGCCAGCTCACCAACAGGGGGCTTGAACACTGAAGCTTTCTTT.

The gene calls are TRBV11-3 and TRBJ2-7, with TRBD2 matching over 8 bases. After removal of 5 bases from V and 5 bases from J, the junction contained 8 bases not matched to a gene. CDR3 length: 14 amino acids. CDR1 SGHNT and CDR2 YENEEA come from the germline V gene. The DNA of the CDR3 is TGTGCCAGCAGCCCCGGGACTAGGCCCCACGAGCAGTACTTC. Protein: CASSPGTRPHEQYF.

The genes are TRBV28 and TRBJ2-2; 11 positions agree with TRBD1. From germline, CDR1 is MDHEN and CDR2 SYDVKM. This CDR3 has 17 residues. Trimming at V came to 4 bases and at J to 4 bases, leaving 8 bases not matched to a gene. The CDR3 bases are TGTGCCAGCAGTTCCGGACAGGGGGCGAAAGGCACCGGGGAGCTGTTTTTT. Protein product: CASSSGQGAKGTGELFF.

The CDR3 nucleotides are TGTGCCAGCCAACTAGCGGGAGGGCTAGAGACCCAGTACTTC. As protein: CASQLAGGLETQYF. The gene calls are TRBV28 and TRBJ2-5; 13 bases are a match to TRBD2. CDR3 length: 14 residues. V shed 8 bases, J shed 4 bases, and the junction held 4 bases outside the gene matches. Germline V gene data show CDR1 as MDHEN and CDR2 as SYDVKM.

J is TRBJ1-1 and V is TRBV7-8; D is unclear. Germline lookup yields CDR1 SGHVS and CDR2 FQNEAQ. Trimming cost V 0 bases and J 3 bases, with 17 bases left between them. The CDR3 is made up of 17 amino acids. The CDR3 region is CASSLAWLQHGDTEAFF. The CDR3 coding sequence is TGTGCCAGCAGCTTAGCCTGGCTCCAACATGGGGACACTGAAGCTTTCTTT. The full variable domain, its missing parts supplied by reference TRBV7-8 and TRBJ1-1, is GAGVSQSPRYKVAKRGQDVALRCDPISGHVSLFWYQQALGQGPEFLTYFQNEAQLDKSGLPSDRFFAERPEGSVSTLKIQRTQQEDSAVYLCASSLAWLQHGDTEAFFGQGTRLTVV.

This clone was seen a single time. This rearrangement joins TRBV4-2 to TRBJ1-2; D gene uncertain. CDR1 and CDR2 from the germline V gene are LGHNA and YNFKEQ. This CDR3 spans 13 amino acids. V was pared by 1 base and J by 8 bases, with 11 bases between. The CDR3 nucleotides read TGTGCCAGCAGCCAAGGTTTGCTAATCGGCTACACCTTC. Translation gives CASSQGLLIGYTF.

The count of this clone is one. The CDR3 reads CASSLVAGANYEQYF. CDR3 DNA: TGTGCCAGCAGCTTGGTAGCGGGGGCTAACTACGAGCAGTACTTC. This sequence joins TRBV5-4 and TRBJ2-7, with 9 nucleotides matching TRBD2. CDR1 and CDR2 (germline): SGHNT, YYREEE (reference sequence). J lost 3 bases, V lost 0 bases, and 4 bases had no gene match. The CDR3 covers 15 residues.

The chain links TRBV4-3 to TRBJ1-2; TRBD1 matches 8 bases. Germline V lookup: CDR1 LGHNA, CDR2 YSLEER. The CDR3 runs to 15 residues. J lost 8 bases, V lost 0 bases, and 8 bases had no gene match. The CDR3 spells CASSQDGQGAQGYTF. The DNA for the CDR3 is TGCGCCAGCAGCCAAGATGGGCAGGGGGCGCAGGGCTACACCTTC.

This sequence joins TRBV7-9 and TRBJ2-7, with D perhaps matching TRBD2 (5 bases). The length of the CDR3 is 13 residues. V shed 5 bases and J shed 3 bases, with 11 bases lying between them. Germline assignment: CDR1 SEHNR and CDR2 FQNEAQ (reference sequence). CDR3 sequence reads: CASSLGLRYEQYF. As DNA, the CDR3 is TGTGCCAGCAGCCTCGGACTTCGCTACGAGCAGTACTTC.

This chain links TRBV3-1 (or the pseudogene TRBV3-2) with TRBJ1-1; D might be TRBD1 (6 bases). The CDR3 sequence is 13 residues long. Trimming pared 0 bases from V and 8 bases from J, leaving 10 bases between. Germline CDR1 LGHDT, CDR2 YNNKEL (reference sequence). Written as DNA, the CDR3 is TGTGCCAGCAGCCAAGAAGGGGGGTTAGAAGCTTTCTTT. Protein sequence: CASSQEGGLEAFF.

The chain combines TRBV18 with TRBJ1-2; the D is unclear. This CDR3 has 13 amino acids. Trimming shortened V by 5 bases and J by 6 bases, and 13 bases separated the two germline ends. Germline CDR1 reads KGHSH; CDR2 reads LQKENI. In nucleotides, the CDR3 is TGTGCCAGCTCAAAGGCGACCGAGGATGGCTACACCTTC. Protein: CASSKATEDGYTF.

The chain links TRBV19 to TRBJ2-2, with 14 bases that match TRBD2. The ends lost 10 bases at V and 6 bases at J; junction bases unmatched: 10. This CDR3 region has 16 residues. Germline V gene data show CDR1 as LNHDA and CDR2 as SQIVND (reference sequence). This CDR3 is CATETSGRAFAGELFF. In DNA form, the CDR3 reads TGTGCCACCGAGACTAGCGGGAGGGCCTTTGCCGGGGAGCTGTTTTTT.

CDR3 coding DNA: TGTGCCAGCAGCTTAACCTCGGGACCCACAGATACGCAGTATTTT. It specifies CASSLTSGPTDTQYF. This rearrangement joins TRBV7-8 to TRBJ2-3; D is perhaps TRBD1 or TRBD2 (5 bases each). Germline V lookup: CDR1 SGHVS, CDR2 FQNEAQ. This CDR3 has 15 residues. Trimming pared 2 bases from V and 2 bases from J, leaving 11 bases between.

The J gene is TRBJ2-3, the V gene TRBV6-5; 10 bases agree with TRBD2. The CDR3 consists of 14 residues. Germline trimming cut 5 bases from V and 7 bases from J; bases unmatched to any gene: 6. Germline CDR1 MNHEY, CDR2 SVGAGI. The CDR3 is CASSSGGAWNTQYF. CDR3 sequence (DNA): TGTGCCAGCAGTAGCGGGGGGGCATGGAATACGCAGTATTTT.

The DNA for the CDR3 is TGTGCCATCAGTGGCATCATGAACACTGAAGCTTTCTTT. It encodes CAISGIMNTEAFF. V is TRBV10-3 and J is TRBJ1-1, with no clear D. V was trimmed by 4 bases and J by 0 bases, leaving 6 bases between them. The CDR3 is 13 amino acids. Germline CDR1 is ENHRY and CDR2 is SYGVKD.

The V gene is TRBV19, the J gene TRBJ1-6, with 9 nucleotides matching TRBD1. The CDR3 extends over 15 amino acids. V was pared by 5 bases and J by 8 bases, with 7 bases of the junction left unmatched. Germline V gives CDR1 LNHDA, CDR2 SQIVND (reference sequence). The CDR3 bases are TGTGCCAGTAGTCCTACGGGACAGGGCTATTCACCCCTCCACTTT. This gives the protein CASSPTGQGYSPLHF.

The chain uses TRBV2 and TRBJ1-6; D gene ambiguous. The germline V gene has CDR1 SNHLY and CDR2 FYNNEI. The CDR3 spans 16 residues. Trimming shortened V by 4 bases and J by 0 bases, and 10 bases separated the two germline ends. The CDR3 DNA follows: TGTGCCAGCAGTGGAAGGGAAAGCTCCTATAATTCACCCCTCCACTTT. Encoded protein: CASSGRESSYNSPLHF.

V usage is TRBV19 and J usage is TRBJ1-3; D may be TRBD1 (6 bases). V dropped 5 bases and J dropped 4 bases, with 12 bases sitting between them. The germline V gene has CDR1 LNHDA and CDR2 SQIVND (reference sequence). CDR3 length: 14 amino acids. The CDR3 bases are TGTGCCAGTAGTGGAACAGGGTTCGGAAACACCATATATTTT. The encoded protein is CASSGTGFGNTIYF.

The J gene is TRBJ2-5, the V gene TRBV6-5; D unclear. The CDR3 runs 14 residues. V was trimmed by 10 bases and J by 1 base, leaving 16 bases between them. Germline assignment: CDR1 MNHEY and CDR2 SVGAGI. CDR3 DNA: TGTGCCACCCTTAAGATACAGACCCAAGAGACCCAGTACTTC. This sequence encodes CATLKIQTQETQYF.

A few counts support this clone. The chain employs TRBV6-5 and TRBJ2-2; D is undetermined. The CDR3 spans 12 residues. Germline V gene data show CDR1 as MNHEY and CDR2 as SVGAGI. The germline V and J ends were trimmed by 3 bases and 6 bases, with 5 bases remaining between them. The CDR3 DNA sequence: TGTGCCAGCAGTTATTTGGCCGGGGAGCTGTTTTTT. Protein: CASSYLAGELFF.